Given below is one T cell receptor beta chain in context. Its matching antigen is unknown. This CDR3 region has 15 residues. CDR1 and CDR2 (germline): MDHEN, SYDVKM. Trimming took 2 bases from V and 1 from J, leaving 12 bases between them. Amplification used 60 Vbeta primers and 13 Jbeta primers. This table comes from immunoSEQ multiplex PCR, and its TCRdb copy is limited to in-frame clones, with some not included. The table includes more than 120,000 clones, 82% detected once. The sample is drawn from a study of cytomegalovirus exposure and HLA in healthy donors. The study, taken as a whole, reports: A later analysis linked a missense variant in DCLRE1C to the trimming of TCR beta V and J genes. Accurate HLA-A and HLA-B prediction from TCR beta sequences was reported for most subjects. Reported performance of the classifier showed diagnosis of cytomegalovirus status with high specificity and sensitivity.

The specimen sequenced was PBMCs. This chain joins TRBV28 and TRBJ2-7; the D gene is possibly TRBD1 (8 bases). The TCR sequence derives from a male donor in good health and CMV-seronegative. The CDR3 DNA follows: TGTGCCAGCAGTTTAGGACAGGGACTATCCTACGAGCAGTACTTC. Its translation is CASSLGQGLSYEQYF.